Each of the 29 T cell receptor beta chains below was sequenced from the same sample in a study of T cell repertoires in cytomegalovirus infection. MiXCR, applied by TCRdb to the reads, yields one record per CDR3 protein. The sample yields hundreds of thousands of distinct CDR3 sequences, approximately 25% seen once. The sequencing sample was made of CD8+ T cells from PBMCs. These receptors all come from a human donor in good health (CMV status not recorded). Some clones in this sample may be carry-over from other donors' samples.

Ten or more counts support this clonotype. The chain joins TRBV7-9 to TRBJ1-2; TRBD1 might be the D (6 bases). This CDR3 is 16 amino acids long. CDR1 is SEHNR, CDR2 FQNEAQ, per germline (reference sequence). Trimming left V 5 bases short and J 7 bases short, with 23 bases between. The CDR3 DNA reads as TGTGCCAGCAGCCACACTATGATGGAGGGGGAACCTGGCTACACCTTC. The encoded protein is CASSHTMMEGEPGYTF.

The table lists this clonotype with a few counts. This CDR3 is CASSRIAGGPNEQFF. CDR3 nucleotides: TGTGCCAGCAGCCGTATAGCGGGGGGGCCCAATGAGCAGTTCTTC. The chain is built from TRBV28 and TRBJ2-1, with 11 bases lining up with TRBD2. The junction had 7 bases not matched to a gene; V was cut back by 6 bases and J by 6 bases. The CDR3 contains 15 residues. The germline V gene has CDR1 MDHEN and CDR2 SYDVKM.

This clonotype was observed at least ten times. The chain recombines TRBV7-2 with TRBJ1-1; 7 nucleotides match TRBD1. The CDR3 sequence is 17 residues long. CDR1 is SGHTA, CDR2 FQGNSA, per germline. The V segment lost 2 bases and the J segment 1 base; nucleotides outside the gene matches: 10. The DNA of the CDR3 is TGTGCCAGCAGCTTAAACGAATGGTACAGGGGGAACACTGAAGCTTTCTTT. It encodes CASSLNEWYRGNTEAFF.

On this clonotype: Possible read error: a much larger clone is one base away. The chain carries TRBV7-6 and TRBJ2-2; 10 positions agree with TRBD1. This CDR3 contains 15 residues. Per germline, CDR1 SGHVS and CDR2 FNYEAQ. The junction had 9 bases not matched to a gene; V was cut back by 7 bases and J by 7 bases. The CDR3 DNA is TGTGCCAGCACCGGGACAGGGGAGGACATCGGGGAGCTGTTTTTT. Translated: CASTGTGEDIGELFF.

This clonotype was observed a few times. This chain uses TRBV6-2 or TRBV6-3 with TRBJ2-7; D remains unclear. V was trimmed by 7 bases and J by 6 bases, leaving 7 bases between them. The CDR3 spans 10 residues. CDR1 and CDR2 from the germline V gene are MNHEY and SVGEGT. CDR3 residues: CASNHPEQYV. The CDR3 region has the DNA TGTGCCAGCAACCACCCCGAGCAGTACGTC.

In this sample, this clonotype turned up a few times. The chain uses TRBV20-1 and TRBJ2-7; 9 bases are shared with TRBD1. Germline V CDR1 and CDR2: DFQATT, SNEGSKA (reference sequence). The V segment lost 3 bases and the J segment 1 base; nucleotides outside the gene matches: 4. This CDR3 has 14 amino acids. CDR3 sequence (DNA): TGCAGTGCTAGTGGGGACAGGGAGTCCTACGAGCAGTACTTC. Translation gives CSASGDRESYEQYF.

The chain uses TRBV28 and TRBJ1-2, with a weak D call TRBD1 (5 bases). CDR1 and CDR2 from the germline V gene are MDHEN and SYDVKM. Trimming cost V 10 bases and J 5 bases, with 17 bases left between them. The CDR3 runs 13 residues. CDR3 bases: TGTGCCAACAACCCGGGGGGGTTTTATGGCTACACCTTC. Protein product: CANNPGGFYGYTF.

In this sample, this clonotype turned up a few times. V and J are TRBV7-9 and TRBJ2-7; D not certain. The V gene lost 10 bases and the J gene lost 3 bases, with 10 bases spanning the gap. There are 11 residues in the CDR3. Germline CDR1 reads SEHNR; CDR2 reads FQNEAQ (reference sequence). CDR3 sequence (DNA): TGTGCCACCTTCCTGGGCTACGAGCAGTACTTC. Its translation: CATFLGYEQYF.

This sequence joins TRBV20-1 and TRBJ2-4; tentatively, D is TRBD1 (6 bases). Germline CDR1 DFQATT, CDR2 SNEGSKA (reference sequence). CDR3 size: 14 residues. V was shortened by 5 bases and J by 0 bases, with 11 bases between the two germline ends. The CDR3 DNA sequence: TGCAGTGCTCTCGACAGGTCAGCCAAAAACATTCAGTACTTC. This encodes CSALDRSAKNIQYF.

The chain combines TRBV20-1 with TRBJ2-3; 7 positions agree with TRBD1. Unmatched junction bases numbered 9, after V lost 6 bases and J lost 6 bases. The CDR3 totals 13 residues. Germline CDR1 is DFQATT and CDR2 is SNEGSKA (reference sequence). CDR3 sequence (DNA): TGCAGTGCCGCGGACAGGCTAACCGATACGCAGTATTTT. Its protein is CSAADRLTDTQYF.

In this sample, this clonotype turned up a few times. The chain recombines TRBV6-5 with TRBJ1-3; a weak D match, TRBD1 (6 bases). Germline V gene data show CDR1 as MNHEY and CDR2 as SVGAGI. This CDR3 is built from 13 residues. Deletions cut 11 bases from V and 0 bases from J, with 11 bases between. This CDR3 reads CAVGGTSGNTIYF. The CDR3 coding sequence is TGTGCCGTAGGGGGTACCTCTGGAAACACCATATATTTT.

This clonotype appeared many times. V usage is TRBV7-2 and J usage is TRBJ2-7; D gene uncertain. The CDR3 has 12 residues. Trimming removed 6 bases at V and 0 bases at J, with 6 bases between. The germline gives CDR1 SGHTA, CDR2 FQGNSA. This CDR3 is CASRGNSYEQYF. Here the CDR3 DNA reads TGTGCCAGCAGGGGCAACTCCTACGAGCAGTACTTC.

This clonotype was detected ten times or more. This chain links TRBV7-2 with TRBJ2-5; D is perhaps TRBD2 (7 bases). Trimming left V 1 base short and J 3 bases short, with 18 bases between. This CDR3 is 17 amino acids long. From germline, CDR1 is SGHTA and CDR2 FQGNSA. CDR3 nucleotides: TGTGCCAGCAGCTTAGTTTTTATTGAGGGGGGGGAAGAGACCCAGTACTTC. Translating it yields CASSLVFIEGGEETQYF.

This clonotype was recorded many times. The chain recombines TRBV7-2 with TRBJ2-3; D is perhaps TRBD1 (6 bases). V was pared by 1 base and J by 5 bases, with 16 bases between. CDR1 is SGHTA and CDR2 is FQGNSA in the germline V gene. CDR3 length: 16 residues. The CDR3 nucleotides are TGTGCCAGCAGCTTAGAGACCCCGAGAGGGGGAGATACGCAGTATTTT. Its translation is CASSLETPRGGDTQYF.

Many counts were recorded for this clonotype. CDR3 sequence (DNA): TGTGCCAGCAGAGCTGGGAATGAGCAGTTCTTC. Amino acid sequence: CASRAGNEQFF. This chain joins TRBV6-2 or TRBV6-3 and TRBJ2-1; D gene ambiguous. In germline, CDR1 is MNHEY, CDR2 SVGEGT. The CDR3 consists of 11 residues. Trimming cost V 6 bases and J 7 bases, with 7 bases left between them.

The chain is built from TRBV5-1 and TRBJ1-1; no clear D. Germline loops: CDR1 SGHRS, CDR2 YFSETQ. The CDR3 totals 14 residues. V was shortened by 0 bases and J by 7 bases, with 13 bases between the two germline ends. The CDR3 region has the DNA TGCGCCAGCAGCTTGGTGTACGAGGCGTTTGAAGCTTTCTTT. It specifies CASSLVYEAFEAFF.

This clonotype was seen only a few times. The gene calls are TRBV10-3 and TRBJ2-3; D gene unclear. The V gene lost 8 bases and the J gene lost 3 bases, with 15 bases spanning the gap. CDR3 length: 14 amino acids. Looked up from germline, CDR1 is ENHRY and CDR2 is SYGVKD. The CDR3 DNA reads TGTGCCATCTGTTTTAGTCCCGGGACAGATACGCAGTATTTT. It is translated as CAICFSPGTDTQYF.

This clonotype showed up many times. DNA of the CDR3: TGTGCCAGCAGTTTTGGGCAGGGTTATTCCTACCAAGAGACCCAGTACTTC. Residues: CASSFGQGYSYQETQYF. This chain connects TRBV28 to TRBJ2-5, with TRBD1 as a possible D gene (5 bases). The V gene's germline CDR1 is MDHEN and CDR2 SYDVKM. The CDR3 spans 17 residues. V was cut by 3 bases and J by 0 bases, with 17 bases left in between.

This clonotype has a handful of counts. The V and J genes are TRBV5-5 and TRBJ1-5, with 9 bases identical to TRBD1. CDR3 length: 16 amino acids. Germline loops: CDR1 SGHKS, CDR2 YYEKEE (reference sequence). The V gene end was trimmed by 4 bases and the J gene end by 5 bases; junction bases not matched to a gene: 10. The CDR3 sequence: CASSPRDRALDQPQHF. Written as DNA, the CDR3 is TGTGCCAGCAGCCCAAGGGACAGGGCCCTTGATCAGCCCCAGCATTTT.

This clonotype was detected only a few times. CDR3 nucleotide sequence: TGTGCCAGCAGCTTAGAGCCGGAAGCGGGGGGCCCCAGCTCCTACAATGAGCAGTTCTTC. This encodes CASSLEPEAGGPSSYNEQFF. The chain links TRBV7-6 to TRBJ2-1, with 9 bases aligning to TRBD2. With 1 base clipped from V and 0 bases from J, the junction kept 13 bases outside the gene matches. Germline-derived CDR1 and CDR2 are SGHVS and FNYEAQ. The length of the CDR3 is 20 residues.

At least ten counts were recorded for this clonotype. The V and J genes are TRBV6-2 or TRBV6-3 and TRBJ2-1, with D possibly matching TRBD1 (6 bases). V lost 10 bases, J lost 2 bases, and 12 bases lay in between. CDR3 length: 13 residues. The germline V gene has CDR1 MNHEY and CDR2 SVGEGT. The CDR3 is CATQSGAYNEQFF. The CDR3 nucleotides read TGTGCCACCCAGTCAGGGGCCTACAATGAGCAGTTCTTC.

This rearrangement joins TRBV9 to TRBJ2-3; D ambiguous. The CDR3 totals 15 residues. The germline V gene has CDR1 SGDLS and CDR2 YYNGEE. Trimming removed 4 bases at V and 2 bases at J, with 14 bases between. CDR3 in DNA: TGTGCCAGCAGCCCTTGGGCTAGGGACACAGATACGCAGTATTTT. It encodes CASSPWARDTDTQYF.

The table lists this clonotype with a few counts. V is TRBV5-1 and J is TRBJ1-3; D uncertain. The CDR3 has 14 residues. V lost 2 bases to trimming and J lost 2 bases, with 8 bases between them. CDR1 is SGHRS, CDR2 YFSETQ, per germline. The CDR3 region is CASSLEDPGNTIYF. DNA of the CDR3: TGCGCCAGCAGCTTAGAAGACCCTGGAAACACCATATATTTT.

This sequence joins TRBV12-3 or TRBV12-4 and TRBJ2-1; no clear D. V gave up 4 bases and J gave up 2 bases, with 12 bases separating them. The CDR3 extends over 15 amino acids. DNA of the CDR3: TGTGCCAGCAGTTCGTCTAGAGATACCTACAATGAGCAGTTCTTC. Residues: CASSSSRDTYNEQFF.

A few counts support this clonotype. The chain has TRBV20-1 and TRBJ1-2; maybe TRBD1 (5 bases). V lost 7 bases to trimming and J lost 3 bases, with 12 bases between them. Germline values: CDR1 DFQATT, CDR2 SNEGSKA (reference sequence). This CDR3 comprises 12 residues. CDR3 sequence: CSVPTAYYGYTF. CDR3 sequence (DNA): TGCAGTGTGCCGACAGCATACTATGGCTACACCTTC.

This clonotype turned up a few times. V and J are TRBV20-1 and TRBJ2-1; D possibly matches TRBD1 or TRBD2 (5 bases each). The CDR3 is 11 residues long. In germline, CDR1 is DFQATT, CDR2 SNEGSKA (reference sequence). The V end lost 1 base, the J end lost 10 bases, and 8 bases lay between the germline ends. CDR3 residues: CSARGGGEQFF. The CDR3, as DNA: TGCAGTGCTAGAGGGGGCGGGGAGCAGTTCTTC.

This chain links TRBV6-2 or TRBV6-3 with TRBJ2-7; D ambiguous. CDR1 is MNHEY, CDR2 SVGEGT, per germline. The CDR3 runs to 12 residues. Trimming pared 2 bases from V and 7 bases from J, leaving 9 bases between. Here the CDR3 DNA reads TGTGCCAGCAGTTACCCGGGTCGGGAGCAGTACGTC. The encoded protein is CASSYPGREQYV.

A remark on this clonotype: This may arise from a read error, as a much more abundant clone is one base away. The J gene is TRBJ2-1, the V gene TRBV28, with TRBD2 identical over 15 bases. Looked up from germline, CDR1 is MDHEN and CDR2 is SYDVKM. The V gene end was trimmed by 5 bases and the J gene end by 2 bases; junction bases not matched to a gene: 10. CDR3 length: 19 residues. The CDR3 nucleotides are TGTGCCAGCAGTACGGGGACTAGCGGGGGGAAAATGGCCTACAATGAGCAGTTCTTC. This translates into CASSTGTSGGKMAYNEQFF.

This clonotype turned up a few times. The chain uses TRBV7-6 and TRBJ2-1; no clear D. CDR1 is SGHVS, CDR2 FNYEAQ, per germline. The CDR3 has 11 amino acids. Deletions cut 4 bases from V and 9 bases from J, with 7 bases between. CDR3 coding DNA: TGTGCCAGCAGCTGGGCAACTGAGCAGTTCTTC. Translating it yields CASSWATEQFF.